These 27 T cell receptor beta chains were sequenced from one sample in a study of CD8 T cells in ankylosing spondylitis. A single record per CDR3 protein comes from TCRdb applying MiXCR to the 5' RACE reads. This table has around 250,000 distinct CDR3 sequences, around 10% appearing once. The sequencing input was blood, either unsorted or a sorted T cell fraction (not recorded which). These TCRs come from a male donor with ankylosing spondylitis or in good health (not recorded which).

In this sample, this clonotype turned up many times. The rearrangement joins TRBV5-1 to TRBJ2-4; 11 positions match TRBD1. V lost 4 bases and J lost 6; bases outside the gene matches: 3. CDR1 is SGHRS, CDR2 YFSETQ, per germline. The CDR3 totals 14 residues. The CDR3, as DNA: TGCGCCAGCAGCCCCGGGACAGGGGGAAACATTCAGTACTTC. This codes for CASSPGTGGNIQYF.

The rearrangement joins TRBV27 to TRBJ1-4; 8 bases agree with TRBD1. The germline CDR1 and CDR2 sequences are MNHEY and SMNVEV (reference sequence). The V gene end was trimmed by 4 bases and the J gene end by 10 bases; junction bases not matched to a gene: 8. This CDR3 has 14 amino acids. This chain's CDR3 is CASSWDRRSGKLFF. For the CDR3, the DNA is TGTGCCAGCAGTTGGGACAGGCGAAGTGGAAAACTGTTTTTT. Combining the CDR3 with reference TRBV27 and TRBJ1-4 gives the whole variable domain EAQVTQNPRYLITVTGKKLTVTCSQNMNHEYMSWYRQDPGLGLRQIYYSMNVEVTDKGDVPEGYKVSRKEKRNFPLILESPSPNQTSLYFCASSWDRRSGKLFFGSGTQLSVL.

V usage is TRBV27 and J usage is TRBJ2-1, with D tentatively TRBD2 (5 bases). The germline CDR1 and CDR2 sequences are MNHEY and SMNVEV (reference sequence). This CDR3 comprises 15 residues. V lost 6 bases, J lost 2 bases, and 14 bases lay in between. Written as DNA, the CDR3 is TGTGCCAGCAGAAGACCGGCCGGGGCCTACAATGAGCAGTTCTTC. Translated, it gives CASRRPAGAYNEQFF.

Many counts were recorded for this clonotype. The CDR3 loop reads CSASSGRGYGYTF. The CDR3 DNA is TGCAGTGCTAGTAGTGGCAGGGGTTATGGCTACACCTTC. The rearrangement uses TRBV20-1 and TRBJ1-2; D perhaps matches TRBD1 (6 bases). V lost 3 bases and J lost 5, with 13 bases in between. Germline loops: CDR1 DFQATT, CDR2 SNEGSKA (reference sequence). This CDR3 is 13 amino acids long.

This clonotype has a handful of counts. J is TRBJ2-7 and V is TRBV2; unclear D gene. The germline CDR1 and CDR2 sequences are SNHLY and FYNNEI. This CDR3 comprises 13 residues. V dropped 3 bases and J dropped 3 bases, with 9 bases sitting between them. The CDR3 sequence: CASSDSPNYEQYF. As DNA, the CDR3 is TGTGCCAGCAGTGACAGCCCTAACTACGAGCAGTACTTC.

This clonotype has ten or more counts. The V and J genes are TRBV3-1 and TRBJ2-1, with 10 bases fitting TRBD2. This CDR3 region has 17 residues. The V segment lost 0 bases and the J segment 6 bases; nucleotides outside the gene matches: 8. Germline values: CDR1 LGHDT, CDR2 YNNKEL (reference sequence). The CDR3 bases are TGTGCCAGCAGCCAAGAAGCACTAGCGGGGAGCCGCAATGAGCAGTTCTTC. It translates to CASSQEALAGSRNEQFF.

There are a few counts of this clonotype. The chain carries TRBV7-8 and TRBJ2-1; D is unclear. There are 16 residues in the CDR3. The germline CDR1 and CDR2 sequences are SGHVS and FQNEAQ. V lost 2 bases, J lost 0 bases, and 11 bases lay in between. CDR3 bases: TGTGCCAGCAGCTTAAGGGCCAGAGGCTCCTACAATGAGCAGTTCTTC. Translating it yields CASSLRARGSYNEQFF.

The rearrangement links TRBV9 to TRBJ2-1, with TRBD2 matching 10 bases. The CDR3 extends over 15 amino acids. The V gene's germline CDR1 is SGDLS and CDR2 YYNGEE. V gave up 2 bases and J gave up 8 bases; unmatched junction bases: 7. The CDR3 nucleotides are TGTGCCAGCAGCGTCCGCAGCGGGGGGGCCTATGAGCAGTTCTTC. Its protein is CASSVRSGGAYEQFF.

The chain combines TRBV6-9 with TRBJ2-2; 9 bases match TRBD1. The CDR3 totals 23 residues. CDR1 is MNHGY and CDR2 is SVAAGI in the germline V gene. V trimming: 2 bases; J trimming: 4 bases; junction bases outside the gene matches: 26. The CDR3 region is CASSYRTGQGVGRLASVTGELFF. The DNA of the CDR3 is TGTGCCAGCAGTTATCGGACGGGACAGGGTGTTGGTAGGCTCGCTAGCGTCACCGGGGAGCTGTTTTTT.

As regards this clonotype: This clone may be a read error of a much larger clone one base away. Because the CDR3's place on the DNA is in doubt, the DNA is left out and the CDR3 is given as listed by TCRdb. The chain uses TRBV29-1 and TRBJ1-1. Per germline, CDR1 SQVTM and CDR2 ANQGSEA. The CDR3 extends over 13 residues, inclusive of both ends. The CDR3 protein is CSVGWGTNTEAYF.

The chain joins TRBV6-1 to TRBJ2-5; 9 nucleotides align to TRBD1. Germline V CDR1 and CDR2: MNHNS, SASEGT. The CDR3 loop spans 16 amino acids. J gave up 4 bases and V 6 bases, and 12 bases lay outside the gene matches. CDR3 DNA: TGTGCCAGCAGCCTAGGCGGGACAGGGATTGGAGAGACCCAGTACTTC. As protein: CASSLGGTGIGETQYF.

At least ten counts were recorded for this clonotype. The rearrangement links TRBV10-3 to TRBJ2-2; 7 bases line up with TRBD2. With V trimmed by 3 bases and J by 5 bases, 9 bases remained unmatched. Germline V gene data show CDR1 as ENHRY and CDR2 as SYGVKD. This CDR3 has 16 amino acids. The CDR3 DNA reads TGTGCCATCAGTGAAGGAGGTAGCGGGTTAACCGGGGAGCTGTTTTTT. This sequence encodes CAISEGGSGLTGELFF.

This clonotype was observed many times. The CDR3 DNA sequence: TGTGCCAGCAGTACTGGGGACAGAGGGGAGCAGTACTTC. Encoded protein: CASSTGDRGEQYF. V is TRBV12-3 or TRBV12-4 and J is TRBJ2-7; 7 bases line up with TRBD1. Trimming at V came to 5 bases and at J to 7 bases, leaving 8 bases not matched to a gene. The length of the CDR3 is 13 residues.

The table lists this clonotype with many counts. V is TRBV28 and J is TRBJ2-7; D not resolved. CDR1 and CDR2 from the germline V gene are MDHEN and SYDVKM. The CDR3 has 13 residues. Between the trimmed V and J ends, which lost 2 bases and 3 bases, there was a span of 8 bases. The DNA for the CDR3 is TGTGCCAGCAGTTTAAAGGGCCGCTACGAGCAGTACTTC. This sequence encodes CASSLKGRYEQYF.

The chain links TRBV7-2 to TRBJ2-7, with D unresolved. Between the trimmed V and J ends, which lost 0 bases and 0 bases, there was a span of 12 bases. Germline CDR1 and CDR2: SGHTA and FQGNSA. The CDR3 sequence is 16 residues long. The CDR3 protein is CASSLARLPSSYEQYF. The CDR3 DNA is TGTGCCAGCAGCTTAGCTCGGCTACCCAGCTCCTACGAGCAGTACTTC.

This clonotype came up many times. The CDR3 DNA sequence: TGTGCCAGCAGACTCGCGCAGGGGAACACTGAAGCTTTCTTT. It is translated as CASRLAQGNTEAFF. The chain combines TRBV6-5 with TRBJ1-1; a possible D gene is TRBD1 (5 bases). The V gene's germline CDR1 is MNHEY and CDR2 SVGAGI. The V end was cut by 6 bases, the J end by 1 base, with 12 bases between. The CDR3 is made up of 14 amino acids.

The rearrangement uses TRBV7-9 and TRBJ1-6; no clear D. Germline V lookup: CDR1 SEHNR, CDR2 FQNEAQ (reference sequence). CDR3 length: 13 residues. Trimming removed 11 bases from V and 5 bases from J, with 13 bases in between. In DNA, the CDR3 is TGTGCCGCCTCGGGCATTAATAATTCACCCCTCCACTTT. The encoded protein is CAASGINNSPLHF.

The chain carries TRBV20-1 and TRBJ1-4, with TRBD1 matching 9 bases. CDR1 and CDR2 from the germline V gene are DFQATT and SNEGSKA (reference sequence). The CDR3 has 14 amino acids. V lost 8 bases and J lost 5; bases outside the gene matches: 9. The CDR3 bases are TGCAGTTTGACGACCGGACAGGGGAATGAAAAACTGTTTTTT. It translates to CSLTTGQGNEKLFF.

In this sample, this clonotype turned up many times. The chain couples TRBV20-1 to TRBJ2-3, with a weak D call TRBD2 (5 bases). Trimming removed 7 bases at V and 7 bases at J, with 15 bases between. The germline V gene encodes CDR1 DFQATT and CDR2 SNEGSKA (reference sequence). The CDR3 consists of 12 residues. Here the CDR3 reads CSGSGADYTQYF. CDR3 nucleotides: TGCAGTGGCAGCGGAGCGGACTATACGCAGTATTTT.

This clonotype was recorded at least ten times. The chain carries TRBV6-1 and TRBJ1-4, with no clear D. The V gene's germline CDR1 is MNHNS and CDR2 SASEGT. Trimming pared 6 bases from V and 8 bases from J, leaving 22 bases between. This CDR3 is 16 amino acids long. CDR3 DNA sequence: TGTGCCAGCAGAATATGGAGTACTTCGTCCCGAGAAAAACTGTTTTTT. It translates to CASRIWSTSSREKLFF.

This clonotype was seen a handful of times. V gene TRBV5-1 combines with J gene TRBJ2-1; 7 nucleotides match TRBD2. This CDR3 has 15 amino acids. After removal of 0 bases from V and 3 bases from J, the junction contained 3 bases not matched to a gene. Per the germline V gene, CDR1 is SGHRS and CDR2 is YFSETQ. The CDR3 region has the DNA TGCGCCAGCAGCTTGGGGGAGGGCCTCTACAATGAGCAGTTCTTC. Translated: CASSLGEGLYNEQFF. The full variable domain, its missing parts supplied by reference TRBV5-1 and TRBJ2-1, is KAGVTQTPRYLIKTRGQQVTLSCSPISGHRSVSWYQQTPGQGLQFLFEYFSETQRNKGNFPGRFSGRQFSNSRSEMNVSTLELGDSALYLCASSLGEGLYNEQFFGPGTRLTVL.

This clonotype has at least ten counts. This chain uses TRBV7-2 with TRBJ1-1; D not certain. The germline V gene has CDR1 SGHTA and CDR2 FQGNSA. This CDR3 is 14 amino acids long. Between the trimmed V and J ends, which lost 8 bases and 6 bases, there was a span of 19 bases. CDR3 nucleotides: TGTGCCAGCCACCCCGGGAGGGAACGGGCTGAAGCTTTCTTT. This sequence encodes CASHPGRERAEAFF.

This clonotype has at least ten counts. This chain links TRBV28 with TRBJ2-7; TRBD1 aligns across 9 bases. Germline V gene data show CDR1 as MDHEN and CDR2 as SYDVKM. The CDR3 totals 15 residues. The V and J ends lost 4 bases and 12 bases, in that order; junction bases with no gene match: 16. In nucleotides, the CDR3 is TGTGCCAGCAGTTACCTACAGGGGGCCGGGGATGGACCGTACTTC. Amino acids: CASSYLQGAGDGPYF.

The chain recombines TRBV20-1 with TRBJ2-7; either TRBD1 or TRBD2 may fit D (5 bases each). The germline V gene has CDR1 DFQATT and CDR2 SNEGSKA (reference sequence). The V end lost 4 bases, the J end lost 5 bases, and 15 bases lay between the germline ends. The CDR3 is made up of 13 amino acids. CDR3 nucleotide sequence: TGCAGTGCTATCAGTCCGAGGGGTAACGAGCAGTACTTC. It is translated as CSAISPRGNEQYF.

V gene TRBV4-1 combines with J gene TRBJ1-5; D not resolved. V lost 0 bases and J 10 bases, leaving 10 bases between the germline ends. The germline V gene encodes CDR1 MGHRA and CDR2 YSYEKL. CDR3 length: 13 amino acids. The CDR3 bases are TGCGCCAGCAGCCAAGAAGGAGGTCTTCCCCAGCATTTT. Protein: CASSQEGGLPQHF.

This clonotype was seen repeatedly, ten times or more. The rearrangement joins TRBV10-3 to TRBJ2-2; D gene ambiguous. The V gene lost 5 bases and the J gene lost 1 base, with 8 bases spanning the gap. Germline values: CDR1 ENHRY, CDR2 SYGVKD. This CDR3 has 14 residues. The CDR3 nucleotides are TGTGCCATCAGTCGGACGGAGAACACCGGGGAGCTGTTTTTT. This translates into CAISRTENTGELFF.

This clonotype has only a few counts. This sequence joins TRBV27 and TRBJ2-5; 11 nucleotides agree with TRBD2. From germline, CDR1 is MNHEY and CDR2 SMNVEV (reference sequence). The CDR3 extends over 16 amino acids. V gave up 6 bases and J gave up 2 bases; unmatched junction bases: 8. This CDR3 is CASSSGLAASQETQYF. CDR3 sequence (DNA): TGTGCCAGCAGCTCGGGACTAGCGGCCTCTCAAGAGACCCAGTACTTC.